One sample yielded the 30 T cell receptor beta chains listed below, sequenced in a study of T cells in narcolepsy. This table comes from immunoSEQ multiplex PCR, and its TCRdb copy is limited to in-frame clones, with some not included. The sample yields roughly 34,000 clones, 84% seen once. The sample was CD45RA- memory CD4+ T cells from PBMCs. These receptors were obtained from a human donor with narcolepsy.

The chain employs TRBV19 and TRBJ2-5; TRBD2 aligns across 7 bases. Trimming at V came to 2 bases and at J to 5 bases, leaving 8 bases not matched to a gene. Germline V lookup: CDR1 LNHDA, CDR2 SQIVND (reference sequence). The CDR3 is made up of 15 amino acids. The CDR3 reads CASSISSGDFETQYF. As DNA, the CDR3 is TGTGCCAGTAGTATATCCAGCGGGGACTTTGAGACCCAGTACTTC.

This CDR3 reads CASRETGAGTGELFF. As DNA, the CDR3 is TGTGCCAGCAGAGAGACAGGGGCGGGCACCGGGGAGCTGTTTTTT. This sequence joins TRBV6-5 and TRBJ2-2; 8 bases map to TRBD1. The CDR3 runs to 15 residues. Germline CDR1 and CDR2: MNHEY and SVGAGI. V lost 6 bases and J lost 4; bases outside the gene matches: 7.

The J gene is TRBJ2-3, the V gene TRBV2; no reliable D call. This CDR3 is 11 amino acids long. V was pared by 4 bases and J by 8 bases, with 7 bases between. Germline CDR1 SNHLY, CDR2 FYNNEI. The DNA of the CDR3 is TGTGCCAGCAGTGCCTCCCCTACGCAGTATTTT. Its translation is CASSASPTQYF.

The gene calls are TRBV19 and TRBJ1-4, with TRBD1 matching 10 bases. V lost 9 bases to trimming and J lost 8 bases; unmatched junction nucleotides: 12. CDR3 length equals 15 residues. Germline V gene lookup returns CDR1 LNHDA and CDR2 SQIVND (reference sequence). CDR3 in DNA: TGTGCCAGCAGCGCTCCGACAGGGGGCAACGAAAAACTGTTTTTT. It is translated as CASSAPTGGNEKLFF. The variable domain in full, with the rest retrieved from reference TRBV19 and TRBJ1-4, is DGGITQSPKYLFRKEGQNVTLSCEQNLNHDAMYWYRQDPGQGLRLIYYSQIVNDFQKGDIAEGYSVSREKKESFPLTVTSAQKNPTAFYLCASSAPTGGNEKLFFGSGTQLSVL.

V gene TRBV23-1 combines with J gene TRBJ1-5; a weak D match, TRBD1 (6 bases). TRBV23-1 is an ORF for which the function is uncertain. The CDR3 sequence is 16 residues long. V lost 2 bases, J lost 6 bases, and 17 bases lay in between. As DNA, the CDR3 is TGCGCCAGCAGTCAACAGAACAGGGCGGTTGGTCAGCCCCAGCATTTT. Residues: CASSQQNRAVGQPQHF.

The chain recombines TRBV29-1 with TRBJ2-2; 9 nucleotides align to TRBD1. The CDR3 runs to 15 residues. Germline V gene sequence: CDR1 SQVTM, CDR2 ANQGSEA. V lost 5 bases and J lost 8; bases outside the gene matches: 12. As DNA, the CDR3 is TGCAGCGTTTCACCTGGGACAGGGTTAGCGGGGGAGCTGTTTTTT. Its translation is CSVSPGTGLAGELFF.

The gene calls are TRBV7-2 and TRBJ1-1, with 12 bases aligning to TRBD1. Germline V lookup: CDR1 SGHTA, CDR2 FQGNSA. V dropped 5 bases and J dropped 10; count of bases not matched to a gene: 2. This CDR3 is built from 12 residues. The CDR3 nucleotides are TGTGCCAGCAGCCGGGACAGGGGGCCAGCTTTCTTT. It codes for CASSRDRGPAFF.

This CDR3 is CASTLGDNEQFF. The CDR3 DNA reads TGTGCCAGCACCCTGGGGGACAATGAGCAGTTCTTC. The rearrangement joins TRBV28 to TRBJ2-1; D is possibly TRBD1 or TRBD2 (5 bases each). CDR1 and CDR2 (germline): MDHEN, SYDVKM. Deletions cut 7 bases from V and 5 bases from J, with 9 bases between. CDR3 size: 12 residues.

The chain employs TRBV7-8 and TRBJ1-2; no reliable D call. V lost 3 bases and J 1 base, leaving 12 bases between the germline ends. The CDR3 covers 15 residues. Germline V gene sequence: CDR1 SGHVS, CDR2 FQNEAQ. DNA for the CDR3: TGTGCCAGCAGCTTTGACGGAACCAATAACTATGGCTACACCTTC. This translates into CASSFDGTNNYGYTF.

The chain joins TRBV19 to TRBJ1-2; tentatively, D is TRBD1 (5 bases). Trimming took 2 bases from V and 4 from J, leaving 11 bases between them. The CDR3 totals 14 residues. CDR1 LNHDA and CDR2 SQIVND come from the germline V gene (reference sequence). The DNA for the CDR3 is TGTGCCAGTAGTATATTTGGGGCCGGCTATGGCTACACCTTC. Amino acids: CASSIFGAGYGYTF.

A few counts support this clone. CDR3 nucleotide sequence: TGCGCCAGCAGTCCCACAGCTGGAAAACTGTTTTTT. Its protein product is CASSPTAGKLFF. This chain links TRBV4-1 with TRBJ1-4; D ambiguous. This CDR3 spans 12 amino acids. CDR1 is MGHRA and CDR2 is YSYEKL in the germline V gene. V was clipped by 6 bases and J by 10 bases, with 12 bases between them.

The chain employs TRBV11-2 and TRBJ2-7; the D gene is possibly TRBD1 (6 bases). Trimming cost V 1 base and J 5 bases, with 15 bases left between them. Germline CDR1 is SGHAT and CDR2 is FQNNGV. CDR3 length equals 15 residues. The CDR3 DNA reads TGTGCCAGCAGCTTAGGCCCCGACAGGCCCGACGAGCAGTACTTC. Translated, it gives CASSLGPDRPDEQYF.

This clone was found a few times. This rearrangement joins TRBV2 to TRBJ2-7, with D tentatively TRBD1 (6 bases). The V gene lost 1 base and the J gene lost 3 bases, with 16 bases spanning the gap. The germline V gene encodes CDR1 SNHLY and CDR2 FYNNEI. The CDR3 is made up of 16 amino acids. The CDR3 DNA reads TGTGCCAGCAGTGAAGAGAAGACAGGTGGACTCTACGAGCAGTACTTC. Protein: CASSEEKTGGLYEQYF. Based on the CDR3 plus reference TRBV2 and TRBJ2-7, the full variable domain is EPEVTQTPSHQVTQMGQEVILRCVPISNHLYFYWYRQILGQKVEFLVSFYNNEISEKSEIFDDQFSVERPDGSNFTLKIRSTKLEDSAMYFCASSEEKTGGLYEQYFGPGTRLTVT.

The J gene is TRBJ1-6, the V gene TRBV20-1, with 7 nucleotides matching TRBD1. CDR1 is DFQATT, CDR2 SNEGSKA, per germline (reference sequence). CDR3 size: 10 residues. V was clipped by 6 bases and J by 14 bases; unmatched bases: 4. The CDR3 DNA reads TGCAGTGCACCGACAGGGTCCCTCCACTTT. Translating it yields CSAPTGSLHF.

V and J are TRBV2 and TRBJ2-5; the match to TRBD1 covers 11 bases. Germline loops: CDR1 SNHLY, CDR2 FYNNEI. With V trimmed by 8 bases and J by 1 base, 0 bases remained unmatched. The CDR3 spans 13 residues. The CDR3 coding sequence is TGTGCCAGCGGGACAGGGGGCCAAGAGACCCAGTACTTC. It encodes CASGTGGQETQYF.

With regard to this clone: The junction does not match germline at one end; this may be a read error. V usage is TRBV7-7 and J usage is TRBJ2-3; 8 nucleotides line up with TRBD1. This CDR3 has 13 amino acids. Per germline, CDR1 SSHAT and CDR2 FNYEAQ (reference sequence). Written as DNA, the CDR3 is TGTGCTAGCAGCAGGGGGCTCACAGATACGCAGTATTTT. Translated, it gives CASSRGLTDTQYF.

The genes are TRBV5-5 and TRBJ1-5; 8 nucleotides align to TRBD1. Trimming at V came to 0 bases and at J to 5 bases, leaving 7 bases not matched to a gene. This CDR3 contains 16 residues. Germline V CDR1 and CDR2: SGHKS, YYEKEE (reference sequence). The CDR3 region has the DNA TGTGCCAGCAGCTTGGAGAGCGGACAGGGACATCAGCCCCAGCATTTT. Encoded protein: CASSLESGQGHQPQHF.

This rearrangement joins TRBV4-3 to TRBJ1-6; D is unresolved. Germline values: CDR1 LGHNA, CDR2 YSLEER. The V gene lost 1 base and the J gene lost 13 bases, with 8 bases spanning the gap. The CDR3 sequence is 12 residues long. CDR3 residues: CASSQVGSPLHF. The CDR3 DNA is TGCGCCAGCAGCCAAGTGGGGTCGCCCCTCCACTTT.

The chain joins TRBV6-5 to TRBJ1-3; no firm D call. From germline, CDR1 is MNHEY and CDR2 SVGAGI. Trimming left V 8 bases short and J 0 bases short, with 11 bases between. This CDR3 is 14 amino acids long. The CDR3 loop reads CASQTANSGNTIYF. The CDR3 DNA sequence: TGTGCCAGCCAAACAGCGAACTCTGGAAACACCATATATTTT.

The chain joins TRBV7-2 to TRBJ2-7; perhaps TRBD1 as D (5 bases). V lost 5 bases and J lost 6, with 14 bases in between. Germline V gene lookup returns CDR1 SGHTA and CDR2 FQGNSA. The CDR3 runs 13 residues. The CDR3 nucleotides read TGTGCCAGCAGCGGCACAGGTTTCGGCGAGCAGTACGTC. It is translated as CASSGTGFGEQYV.

This chain uses TRBV15 with TRBJ1-2; TRBD1 matches 8 bases. The length of the CDR3 is 12 residues. The V gene end was trimmed by 5 bases and the J gene end by 8 bases; junction bases not matched to a gene: 4. The germline CDR1 and CDR2 sequences are LNHNV and YYDKDF (reference sequence). Written as DNA, the CDR3 is TGTGCCACCAGCGGGACAGGAGGGGGCTACACCTTC. Encoded protein: CATSGTGGGYTF.

The rearrangement uses TRBV14 and TRBJ2-7; tentatively, D is TRBD1 (5 bases). The CDR3 spans 15 residues. V lost 1 base and J lost 1, with 11 bases in between. Germline V gives CDR1 SGHDN, CDR2 FVKESK. CDR3 residues: CASSQGFRGSYEQYF. The CDR3 nucleotides are TGTGCCAGCAGCCAAGGATTTAGGGGTTCCTACGAGCAGTACTTC.

The gene calls are TRBV10-3 and TRBJ2-7; D is tentatively TRBD1 or TRBD2 (5 bases each). Germline assignment: CDR1 ENHRY and CDR2 SYGVKD. The CDR3 spans 12 residues. The ends were cut back, 6 bases at V and 5 bases at J, with 11 bases in the middle. In DNA, the CDR3 is TGTGCCATCAGCCACCGGGACGACGAGCAGTACTTC. Translation gives CAISHRDDEQYF.

V is TRBV4-2 and J is TRBJ1-2; TRBD1 matches at 8 bases. The CDR3 is 15 amino acids. V dropped 0 bases and J dropped 3; count of bases not matched to a gene: 3. Germline V lookup: CDR1 LGHNA, CDR2 YNFKEQ. The CDR3 region is CASSQDATGDYGYTF. The CDR3 DNA sequence: TGTGCCAGCAGCCAAGATGCGACAGGGGACTATGGCTACACCTTC.

The chain uses TRBV14 and TRBJ2-2; 7 positions match TRBD1. V shed 4 bases and J 2 bases; nucleotides not matched to a gene: 4. Germline V gene lookup returns CDR1 SGHDN and CDR2 FVKESK. The CDR3 is 15 amino acids. The CDR3 protein is CASSRDRVNTGELFF. CDR3 DNA sequence: TGTGCCAGCAGCCGCGACAGGGTCAACACCGGGGAGCTGTTTTTT.

The CDR3 here is CAWSVALAGVNEQFF. Here the CDR3 DNA reads TGTGCCTGGAGTGTCGCACTAGCGGGGGTCAATGAGCAGTTCTTC. V and J are TRBV30 and TRBJ2-1; 11 bases are shared with TRBD2. V gave up 0 bases and J gave up 6 bases; unmatched junction bases: 4. The CDR3 has 15 amino acids. Germline V gene lookup returns CDR1 GTSNPN and CDR2 SVGIG (reference sequence).

The chain uses TRBV10-2 and TRBJ2-1; no definite D call. V dropped 3 bases and J dropped 5 bases, with 11 bases sitting between them. Germline CDR1 and CDR2: WSHSY and SAAADI. The CDR3 has 14 residues. CDR3 region: CASSDHQSNNEQFF. The CDR3 DNA reads TGCGCCAGCAGTGATCACCAGAGTAACAATGAGCAGTTCTTC.

The chain joins TRBV6-1 to TRBJ2-7; 11 bases are a match to TRBD2. V lost 4 bases and J lost 1; bases outside the gene matches: 0. CDR3 length: 14 amino acids. The germline V gene encodes CDR1 MNHNS and CDR2 SASEGT. CDR3 in DNA: TGTGCCAGCAGTGTAGCGGGGGGGTCCTACGAGCAGTACGTC. It specifies CASSVAGGSYEQYV.

The chain combines TRBV25-1 with TRBJ1-1; D not certain. The germline V gene has CDR1 MGHDK and CDR2 SYGVNS. There are 12 residues in the CDR3. The V gene lost 6 bases and the J gene lost 4 bases, with 9 bases spanning the gap. The CDR3 DNA reads as TGTGCCAGCAGGGAGGGCCGCACTGAAGCTTTCTTT. Residues: CASREGRTEAFF.

The chain links TRBV7-2 to TRBJ2-5; D is tentatively TRBD1 or TRBD2 (5 bases each). The V gene lost 5 bases and the J gene lost 1 base, with 14 bases spanning the gap. Germline CDR1 and CDR2: SGHTA and FQGNSA. The CDR3 is 15 amino acids. CDR3 nucleotides: TGTGCCAGCAGCCCCTACGGGGCACCCCAAGAGACCCAGTACTTC. Amino acids: CASSPYGAPQETQYF.